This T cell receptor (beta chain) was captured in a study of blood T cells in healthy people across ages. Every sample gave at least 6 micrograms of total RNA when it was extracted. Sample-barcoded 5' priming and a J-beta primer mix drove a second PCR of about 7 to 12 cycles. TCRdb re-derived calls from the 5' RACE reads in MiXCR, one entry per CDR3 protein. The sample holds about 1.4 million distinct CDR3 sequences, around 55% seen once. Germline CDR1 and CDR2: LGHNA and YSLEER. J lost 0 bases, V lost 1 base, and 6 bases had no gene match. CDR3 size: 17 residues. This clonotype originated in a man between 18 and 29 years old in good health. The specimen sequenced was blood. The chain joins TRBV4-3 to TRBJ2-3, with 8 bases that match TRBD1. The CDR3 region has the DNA TGCGCCAGCAGCCAAGTCAAGGACAGGGCCAGCACAGATACGCAGTATTTT. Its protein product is CASSQVKDRASTDTQYF.